This TCR beta chain was sequenced in a study of T cell changes during pregnancy in multiple sclerosis. The CDR3 is 17 residues long. V trimming: 1 base; J trimming: 3 bases; junction bases outside the gene matches: 6. Germline assignment: CDR1 MGHRA and CDR2 YSYEKL. Sequencing was performed with immunoSEQ multiplex PCR; in TCRdb, only in-frame clones are kept and a portion is missing. This sample has 49,000 or so clones; approximately 92% occur once, and the top ten carry roughly 2.3%. This sequence originates from a female donor with multiple sclerosis, enrolled in a pregnancy study. The chain is built from TRBV4-1 and TRBJ2-4, with 10 bases that match TRBD2. This specimen consisted of peripheral blood, obtained in the third trimester of pregnancy. DNA of the CDR3: TGCGCCAGCAGCCAAGCCCTAGCGGGAGATGGCAAAAACATTCAGTACTTC. Its translation is CASSQALAGDGKNIQYF.